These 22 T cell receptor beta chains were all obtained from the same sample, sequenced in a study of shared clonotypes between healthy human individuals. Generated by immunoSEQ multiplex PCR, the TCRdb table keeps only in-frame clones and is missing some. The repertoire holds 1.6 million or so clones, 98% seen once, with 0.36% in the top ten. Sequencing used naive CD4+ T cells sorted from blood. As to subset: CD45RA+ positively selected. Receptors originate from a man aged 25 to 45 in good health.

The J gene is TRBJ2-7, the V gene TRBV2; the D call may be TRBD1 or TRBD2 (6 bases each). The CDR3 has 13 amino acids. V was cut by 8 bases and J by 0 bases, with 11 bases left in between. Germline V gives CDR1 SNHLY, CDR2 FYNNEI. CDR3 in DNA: TGTGCCAGCGGGGGGCGGGGCTCCTACGAGCAGTACTTC. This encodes CASGGRGSYEQYF.

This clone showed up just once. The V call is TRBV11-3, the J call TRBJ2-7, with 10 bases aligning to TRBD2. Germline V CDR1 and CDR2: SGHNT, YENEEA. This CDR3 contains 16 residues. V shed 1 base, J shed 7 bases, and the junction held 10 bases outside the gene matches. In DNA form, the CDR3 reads TGTGCCAGCAGCTTAGTAGCGGGAGGTCCCTCGGCTGAGCAGTACTTC. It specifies CASSLVAGGPSAEQYF.

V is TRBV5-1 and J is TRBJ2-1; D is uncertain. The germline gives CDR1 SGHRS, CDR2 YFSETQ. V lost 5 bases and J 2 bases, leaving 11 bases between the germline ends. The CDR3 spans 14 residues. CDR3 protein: CASRPRVTYNEQFF. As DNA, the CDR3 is TGCGCCAGCAGACCCCGGGTTACCTACAATGAGCAGTTCTTC. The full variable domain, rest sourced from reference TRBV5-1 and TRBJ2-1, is KAGVTQTPRYLIKTRGQQVTLSCSPISGHRSVSWYQQTPGQGLQFLFEYFSETQRNKGNFPGRFSGRQFSNSRSEMNVSTLELGDSALYLCASRPRVTYNEQFFGPGTRLTVL.

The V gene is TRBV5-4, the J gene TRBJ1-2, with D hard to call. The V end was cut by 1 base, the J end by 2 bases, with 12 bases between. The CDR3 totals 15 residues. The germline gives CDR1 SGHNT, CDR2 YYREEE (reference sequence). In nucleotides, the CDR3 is TGTGCCAGCAGCTTGACGGCGCGAGGGAACTATGGCTACACCTTC. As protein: CASSLTARGNYGYTF.

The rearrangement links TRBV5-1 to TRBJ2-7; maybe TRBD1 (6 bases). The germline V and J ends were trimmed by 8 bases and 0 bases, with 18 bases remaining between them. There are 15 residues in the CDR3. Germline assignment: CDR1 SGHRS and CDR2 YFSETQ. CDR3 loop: CASSQGHPGSYEQYF. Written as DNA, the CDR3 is TGCGCCAGTTCACAGGGACATCCAGGCTCCTACGAGCAGTACTTC. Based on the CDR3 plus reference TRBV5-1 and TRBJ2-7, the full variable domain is KAGVTQTPRYLIKTRGQQVTLSCSPISGHRSVSWYQQTPGQGLQFLFEYFSETQRNKGNFPGRFSGRQFSNSRSEMNVSTLELGDSALYLCASSQGHPGSYEQYFGPGTRLTVT.

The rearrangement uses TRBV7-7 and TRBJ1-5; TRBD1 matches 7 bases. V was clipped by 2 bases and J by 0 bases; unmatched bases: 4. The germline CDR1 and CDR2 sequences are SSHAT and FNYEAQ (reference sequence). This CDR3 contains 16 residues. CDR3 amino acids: CASSLPQGYSNQPQHF. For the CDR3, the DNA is TGTGCCAGCAGCTTACCACAGGGGTATAGCAATCAGCCCCAGCATTTT.

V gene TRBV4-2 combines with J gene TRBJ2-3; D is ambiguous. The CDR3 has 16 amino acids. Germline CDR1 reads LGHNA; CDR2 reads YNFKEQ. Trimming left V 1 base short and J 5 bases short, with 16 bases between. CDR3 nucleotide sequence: TGTGCCAGCAGCCAAGGCCATCGGGCTATCGTAGATACGCAGTATTTT. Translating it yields CASSQGHRAIVDTQYF.

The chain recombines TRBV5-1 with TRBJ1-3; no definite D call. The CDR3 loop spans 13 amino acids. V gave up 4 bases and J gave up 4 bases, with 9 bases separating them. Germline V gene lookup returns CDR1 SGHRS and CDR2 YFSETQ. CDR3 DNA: TGCGCCAGCAGCAATCCCGGGGGAAACACCATATATTTT. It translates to CASSNPGGNTIYF.

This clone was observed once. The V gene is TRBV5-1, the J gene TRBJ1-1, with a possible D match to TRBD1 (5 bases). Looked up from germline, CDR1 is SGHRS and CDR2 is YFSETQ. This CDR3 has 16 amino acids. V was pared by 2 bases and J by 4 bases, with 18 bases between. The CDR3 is CASSFMSIGAGTEAFF. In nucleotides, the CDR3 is TGCGCCAGCAGCTTTATGAGTATAGGGGCCGGCACTGAAGCTTTCTTT. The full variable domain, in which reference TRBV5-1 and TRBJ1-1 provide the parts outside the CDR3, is KAGVTQTPRYLIKTRGQQVTLSCSPISGHRSVSWYQQTPGQGLQFLFEYFSETQRNKGNFPGRFSGRQFSNSRSEMNVSTLELGDSALYLCASSFMSIGAGTEAFFGQGTRLTVV.

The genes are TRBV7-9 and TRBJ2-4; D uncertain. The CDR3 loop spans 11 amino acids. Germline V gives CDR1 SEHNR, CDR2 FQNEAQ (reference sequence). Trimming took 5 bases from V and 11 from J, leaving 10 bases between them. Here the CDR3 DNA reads TGTGCCAGCAGCCCAATGGACCTTCAGTACTTC. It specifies CASSPMDLQYF.

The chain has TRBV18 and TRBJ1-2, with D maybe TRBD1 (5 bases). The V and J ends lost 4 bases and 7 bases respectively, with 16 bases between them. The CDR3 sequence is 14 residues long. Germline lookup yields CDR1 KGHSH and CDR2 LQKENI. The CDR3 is CASSLEQTVGGYTF. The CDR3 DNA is TGTGCCAGCTCACTAGAACAGACAGTCGGTGGCTACACCTTC.

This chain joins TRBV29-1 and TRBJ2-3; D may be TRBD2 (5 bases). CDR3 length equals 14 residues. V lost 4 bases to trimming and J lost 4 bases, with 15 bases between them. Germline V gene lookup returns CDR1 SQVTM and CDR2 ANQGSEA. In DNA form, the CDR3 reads TGCAGCGTTGTGCCTAGCTTTGTAGCAGATACGCAGTATTTT. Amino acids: CSVVPSFVADTQYF.

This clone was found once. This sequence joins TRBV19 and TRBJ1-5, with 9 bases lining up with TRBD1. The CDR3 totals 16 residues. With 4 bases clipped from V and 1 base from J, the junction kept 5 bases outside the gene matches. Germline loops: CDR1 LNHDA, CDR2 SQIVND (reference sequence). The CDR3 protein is CASSTHRGPSNQPQHF. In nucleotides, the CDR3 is TGTGCCAGTAGTACACACAGGGGGCCCAGCAATCAGCCCCAGCATTTT.

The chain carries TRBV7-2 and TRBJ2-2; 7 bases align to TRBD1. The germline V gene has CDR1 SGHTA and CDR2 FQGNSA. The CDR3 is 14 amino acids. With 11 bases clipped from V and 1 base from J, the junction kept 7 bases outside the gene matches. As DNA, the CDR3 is TGTGCCGACCGAACAGGGGTGAACACCGGGGAGCTGTTTTTT. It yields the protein CADRTGVNTGELFF. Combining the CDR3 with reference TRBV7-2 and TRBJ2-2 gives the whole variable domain GAGVSQSPSNKVTEKGKDVELRCDPISGHTALYWYRQSLGQGLEFLIYFQGNSAPDKSGLPSDRFSAERTGGSVSTLTIQRTQQEDSAVYLCADRTGVNTGELFFGEGSRLTVL.

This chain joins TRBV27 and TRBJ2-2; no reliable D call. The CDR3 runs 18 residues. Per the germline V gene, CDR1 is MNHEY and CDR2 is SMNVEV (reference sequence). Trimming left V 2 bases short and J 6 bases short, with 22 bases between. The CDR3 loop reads CASSLVTLLFPYPGELFF. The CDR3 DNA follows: TGTGCCAGCAGTTTAGTGACGTTGCTTTTCCCTTACCCCGGGGAGCTGTTTTTT.

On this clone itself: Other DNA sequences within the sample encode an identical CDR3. DNA for the CDR3: TGTGCCAGCAGCGTAGATAACGGAGAGACCCAGTACTTC. Protein product: CASSVDNGETQYF. The V and J genes are TRBV9 and TRBJ2-5; unclear D gene. The CDR3 runs to 13 residues. Germline V CDR1 and CDR2: SGDLS, YYNGEE. V shed 0 bases and J shed 4 bases, with 7 bases lying between them.

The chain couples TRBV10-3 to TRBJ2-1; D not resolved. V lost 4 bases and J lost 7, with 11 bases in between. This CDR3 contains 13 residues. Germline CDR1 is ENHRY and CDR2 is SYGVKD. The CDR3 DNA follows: TGTGCCATCAGTGCACAGCGAACTAATGAGCAGTTCTTC. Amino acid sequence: CAISAQRTNEQFF.

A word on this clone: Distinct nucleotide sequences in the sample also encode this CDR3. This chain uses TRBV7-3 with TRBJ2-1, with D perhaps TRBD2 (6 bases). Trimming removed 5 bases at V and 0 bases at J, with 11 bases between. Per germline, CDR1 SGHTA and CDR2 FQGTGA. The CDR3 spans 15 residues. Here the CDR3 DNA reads TGTGCCAGCAGCCGTAGCGGCAGCTCCTACAATGAGCAGTTCTTC. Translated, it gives CASSRSGSSYNEQFF.

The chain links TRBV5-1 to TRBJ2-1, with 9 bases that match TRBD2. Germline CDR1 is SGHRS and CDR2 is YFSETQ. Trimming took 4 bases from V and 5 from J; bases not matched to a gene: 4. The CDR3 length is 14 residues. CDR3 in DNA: TGCGCCAGCAGCACGCGGGAGGGTGACAATGAGCAGTTCTTC. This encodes CASSTREGDNEQFF.

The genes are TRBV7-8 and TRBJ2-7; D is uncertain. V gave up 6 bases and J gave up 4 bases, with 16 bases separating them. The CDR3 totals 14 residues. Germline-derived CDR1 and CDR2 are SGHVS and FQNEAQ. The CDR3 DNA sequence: TGTGCCAGCAGTCTCGCCGATATCATATACGAGCAGTACTTC. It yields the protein CASSLADIIYEQYF. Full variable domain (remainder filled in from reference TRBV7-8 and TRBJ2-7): GAGVSQSPRYKVAKRGQDVALRCDPISGHVSLFWYQQALGQGPEFLTYFQNEAQLDKSGLPSDRFFAERPEGSVSTLKIQRTQQEDSAVYLCASSLADIIYEQYFGPGTRLTVT.

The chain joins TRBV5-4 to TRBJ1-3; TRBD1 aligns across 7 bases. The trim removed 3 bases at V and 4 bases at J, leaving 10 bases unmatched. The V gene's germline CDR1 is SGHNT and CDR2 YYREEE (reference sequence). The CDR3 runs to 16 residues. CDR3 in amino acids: CASSSRQGLSGNTIYF. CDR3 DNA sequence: TGTGCCAGCAGCTCGCGACAGGGCCTGAGCGGAAACACCATATATTTT.

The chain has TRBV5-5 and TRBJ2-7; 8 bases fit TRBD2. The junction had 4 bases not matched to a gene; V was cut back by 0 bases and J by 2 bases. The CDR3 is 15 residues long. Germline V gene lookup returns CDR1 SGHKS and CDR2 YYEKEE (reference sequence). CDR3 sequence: CASSLGGGLAYEQYF. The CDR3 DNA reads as TGTGCCAGCAGCTTGGGAGGGGGACTAGCCTACGAGCAGTACTTC. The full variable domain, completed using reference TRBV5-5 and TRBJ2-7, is DAGVTQSPTHLIKTRGQQVTLRCSPISGHKSVSWYQQVLGQGPQFIFQYYEKEERGRGNFPDRFSARQFPNYSSELNVNALLLGDSALYLCASSLGGGLAYEQYFGPGTRLTVT.